A single sample is the source of the 7 T cell receptor beta chains below, sequenced in a study of T cells expressing NK-cell markers. From the 5' RACE reads, TCRdb lists one entry per CDR3 protein and no DNA. The sample holds around 550,000 distinct CDR3 sequences. Sequenced material: blood T cells: a sorted CD56 or NKG2C T cell subset, CD4+ or CD8+ T cells, or bulk PBMC T cells (not recorded which). Receptors were obtained from a young man in good health.

The chain couples TRBV9 to TRBJ1-3. Germline loops: CDR1 SGDLS, CDR2 YYNGEE. The CDR3 sequence is 17 residues long. The CDR3 loop is CASSVAPAHSSGNTIYF.

This chain connects TRBV7-2 to TRBJ2-7; TCRdb calls TRBD2, which cannot be checked without DNA. In germline, CDR1 is SGHTA, CDR2 FQGNSA. The CDR3 has 13 amino acids. Here the CDR3 reads CASSTPPAWEQYF.

The chain is built from TRBV5-6 and TRBJ2-1. The CDR3 runs to 11 residues. Germline CDR1 is SGHDT and CDR2 is YYEEEE. The CDR3: CASSGIEEQFF. Filled out from reference TRBV5-6 and TRBJ2-1, the complete variable domain reads DAGVTQSPTHLIKTRGQQVTLRCSPKSGHDTVSWYQQALGQGPQFIFQYYEEEERQRGNFPDRFSGHQFPNYSSELNVNALLLGDSALYLCASSGIEEQFFGPGTRLTVL.

V usage is TRBV18 and J usage is TRBJ2-1; TCRdb designates TRBD1, a call that cannot be tested without DNA. The CDR3 loop spans 16 amino acids. The V gene's germline CDR1 is KGHSH and CDR2 LQKENI. The CDR3 protein is CASSRQGISSRDEQFF.

The chain links TRBV12-3 or TRBV12-4 to TRBJ2-5; lacking DNA, the TRBD1 call made by TCRdb goes unchecked. The CDR3 contains 15 residues. The CDR3 loop reads CASTFSRTVQETQYF.

The genes are TRBV7-6 and TRBJ2-3. The CDR3 runs 15 residues. Germline CDR1 and CDR2: SGHVS and FNYEAQ. The CDR3 here is CASSPQGSRADTQYF.

This chain links TRBV6-1 with TRBJ2-3. The V gene's germline CDR1 is MNHNS and CDR2 SASEGT. The CDR3 has 13 amino acids. CDR3 protein: CASSELAADTQYF.